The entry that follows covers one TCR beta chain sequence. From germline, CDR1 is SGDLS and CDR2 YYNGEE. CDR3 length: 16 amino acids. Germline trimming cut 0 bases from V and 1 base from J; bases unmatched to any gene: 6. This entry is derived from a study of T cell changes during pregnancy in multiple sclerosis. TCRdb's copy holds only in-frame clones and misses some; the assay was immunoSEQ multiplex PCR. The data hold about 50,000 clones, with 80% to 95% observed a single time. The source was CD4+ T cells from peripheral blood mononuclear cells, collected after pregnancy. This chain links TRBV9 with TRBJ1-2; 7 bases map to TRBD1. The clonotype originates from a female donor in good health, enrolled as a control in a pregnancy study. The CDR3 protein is CASSVGDSQLNYGYTF. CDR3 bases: TGTGCCAGCAGCGTAGGGGACAGCCAACTTAACTATGGCTACACCTTC.